Shown below are 15 T cell receptor beta chains from a single sample sequenced in a study of blood T cell repertoires in COVID-19. This table comes from immunoSEQ multiplex PCR, and its TCRdb copy is limited to in-frame clones, with some not included. The sample contains 350,000 to 400,000 clones, more than 80% of which appear only once. Sequencing used peripheral blood. These receptors were collected from a woman aged 25 to 39 with COVID-19, enrolled during active disease.

This CDR3 is CASSYSTNTEAFF. The DNA for the CDR3 is TGTGCCAGCAGTTACTCGACTAACACTGAAGCTTTCTTT. The genes are TRBV6-6 and TRBJ1-1; D uncertain. Germline V gives CDR1 MNHNY, CDR2 SVGAGI (reference sequence). CDR3 length: 13 amino acids. Trimming removed 0 bases from V and 2 bases from J, with 4 bases in between.

This clone has only a few counts. The chain employs TRBV5-4 and TRBJ1-3; D is perhaps TRBD1 (5 bases). The CDR3 extends over 13 amino acids. Looked up from germline, CDR1 is SGHNT and CDR2 is YYREEE (reference sequence). Deletions cut 2 bases from V and 4 bases from J, with 7 bases between. The CDR3 DNA follows: TGTGCCAGCAGCTTTGCAGGGGGAAACACCATATATTTT. Protein: CASSFAGGNTIYF.

This clone was picked up a small number of times. V gene TRBV7-9 combines with J gene TRBJ2-3; TRBD2 agrees at 7 bases. CDR1 is SEHNR and CDR2 is FQNEAQ in the germline V gene (reference sequence). The CDR3 has 19 residues. J lost 0 bases, V lost 8 bases, and 20 bases had no gene match. CDR3 bases: TGTGCCAGCTACCCGGGTGGGCGGGGGTGGCTTACGAGCACAGATACGCAGTATTTT. The encoded protein is CASYPGGRGWLTSTDTQYF.

The chain uses TRBV20-1 and TRBJ2-7, with 7 bases fitting TRBD1. The CDR3 extends over 14 amino acids. Per germline, CDR1 DFQATT and CDR2 SNEGSKA (reference sequence). Trimming took 3 bases from V and 6 from J; bases not matched to a gene: 11. CDR3 in DNA: TGCAGTGCTAGTATAGGGGGCCGGTTGGGCGAGCAGTACTTC. The encoded protein is CSASIGGRLGEQYF.

This chain links TRBV24-1 with TRBJ1-1; possible D gene TRBD1, 6 bases. Between the trimmed V and J ends, which lost 4 bases and 3 bases, there was a span of 14 bases. This CDR3 region has 15 residues. Germline CDR1 reads KGHDR; CDR2 reads SFDVKD. The CDR3 bases are TGTGCCACCAGTGACGTAGACAGGACGCACACTGAAGCTTTCTTT. Translating gives CATSDVDRTHTEAFF.

V is TRBV5-5 and J is TRBJ1-2, with D perhaps matching TRBD1 (6 bases). Germline V gives CDR1 SGHKS, CDR2 YYEKEE (reference sequence). CDR3 length: 16 residues. Trimming stripped 0 bases from V and 8 bases from J, with 20 bases between. DNA for the CDR3: TGTGCCAGCAGCTTGGATCTGGGGGCAAGGGGAGCAGGCTACACCTTC. It encodes CASSLDLGARGAGYTF.

Points on this clone: The same CDR3 also results from other DNA sequences found in this sample. The chain recombines TRBV5-1 with TRBJ2-3; D uncertain. Between the trimmed V and J ends, which lost 0 bases and 4 bases, there was a span of 3 bases. The germline CDR1 and CDR2 sequences are SGHRS and YFSETQ. CDR3 size: 12 residues. The CDR3 DNA reads TGCGCCAGCAGCTTGGCTTCAGATACGCAGTATTTT. It codes for CASSLASDTQYF.

This chain connects TRBV29-1 to TRBJ2-6; D remains unclear. V was shortened by 5 bases and J by 3 bases, with 8 bases between the two germline ends. This CDR3 comprises 13 residues. Per germline, CDR1 SQVTM and CDR2 ANQGSEA. The CDR3 is CSVQAVGANVLTF. The DNA of the CDR3 is TGCAGCGTTCAAGCAGTTGGGGCCAACGTCCTGACTTTC.

This chain links TRBV28 with TRBJ1-4; 9 bases agree with TRBD1. J lost 6 bases, V lost 2 bases, and 4 bases had no gene match. Germline CDR1 and CDR2: MDHEN and SYDVKM. The CDR3 runs 15 residues. The CDR3 loop is CASSLQGQGYEKLFF. The CDR3 bases are TGTGCCAGCAGTTTACAGGGACAGGGATATGAAAAACTGTTTTTT.

The J gene is TRBJ1-1, the V gene TRBV2; unclear D gene. The CDR3 has 13 residues. Germline assignment: CDR1 SNHLY and CDR2 FYNNEI. V lost 8 bases, J lost 0 bases, and 10 bases lay in between. CDR3 protein: CASDRSLNTEAFF. CDR3 in DNA: TGTGCCAGCGATAGGAGTTTGAACACTGAAGCTTTCTTT. Full variable domain (remainder filled in from reference TRBV2 and TRBJ1-1): EPEVTQTPSHQVTQMGQEVILRCVPISNHLYFYWYRQILGQKVEFLVSFYNNEISEKSEIFDDQFSVERPDGSNFTLKIRSTKLEDSAMYFCASDRSLNTEAFFGQGTRLTVV.

V and J are TRBV4-3 and TRBJ1-4; a possible D gene is TRBD1 (5 bases). V dropped 3 bases and J dropped 7 bases, with 18 bases sitting between them. CDR1 and CDR2 from the germline V gene are LGHNA and YSLEER. This CDR3 contains 16 residues. The CDR3: CASSHVWGEGSEKLFF. Written as DNA, the CDR3 is TGCGCCAGCAGCCATGTCTGGGGGGAGGGTAGTGAAAAACTGTTTTTT.

The chain couples TRBV11-2 to TRBJ2-7, with 8 bases fitting TRBD2. This CDR3 spans 13 amino acids. CDR1 and CDR2 from the germline V gene are SGHAT and FQNNGV. V shed 8 bases, J shed 3 bases, and the junction held 6 bases outside the gene matches. The CDR3 is CASRVAGYYEQYV. The CDR3 bases are TGTGCCAGCCGGGTAGCGGGGTACTACGAGCAGTACGTC.

The chain carries TRBV28 and TRBJ2-7; D remains unclear. The germline V and J ends were trimmed by 3 bases and 4 bases, with 4 bases remaining between them. From germline, CDR1 is MDHEN and CDR2 SYDVKM. The CDR3 extends over 11 amino acids. CDR3 coding DNA: TGTGCCAGCAGTTTTTTATACGAGCAGTACTTC. It translates to CASSFLYEQYF.

This clone was picked up one time. The V gene is TRBV4-2, the J gene TRBJ2-5, with 16 nucleotides matching TRBD2. Per germline, CDR1 LGHNA and CDR2 YNFKEQ. The CDR3 has 21 amino acids. V dropped 0 bases and J dropped 4; count of bases not matched to a gene: 14. CDR3: CASSQERPGPGLAGGRETQYF. The CDR3 DNA reads as TGTGCCAGCAGCCAAGAACGGCCGGGCCCGGGACTAGCGGGGGGGCGAGAGACCCAGTACTTC.

The chain combines TRBV6-2 or TRBV6-3 with TRBJ2-1; 9 nucleotides match TRBD2. The trim removed 6 bases at V and 10 bases at J, leaving 4 bases unmatched. Germline V gene lookup returns CDR1 MNHEY and CDR2 SVGEGT. The CDR3 length is 12 residues. DNA of the CDR3: TGTGCCAGCAGCCTTCTAGCGGGGGAGCAGTTCTTC. Protein: CASSLLAGEQFF.